Shown below are 5 T cell receptor beta chains from a single sample sequenced in a study of naive CD8 T cells in extremely preterm neonates. Study conclusions and caveats: Preterm infants showed shorter CDR3s, fewer N additions and less trimming than older groups.

Preterm samples came from extremely preterm deliveries at about 22-29 weeks. For these TCRs, the target antigens are not known. Only in-frame clones appear in the TCRdb table, and some are missing; sequencing was by immunoSEQ multiplex PCR. Among about 23,000 clones listed, approximately 89% were seen once. The sequenced material came from naive CD8+ T cells from cord blood. These receptors all stem from a boy who was born preterm.

V gene TRBV30 combines with J gene TRBJ2-3; D is uncertain. V was trimmed by 4 bases and J by 6 bases, leaving 11 bases between them. The CDR3 has 12 amino acids. Germline V gene data show CDR1 as GTSNPN and CDR2 as SVGIG (reference sequence). This CDR3 is CAWNYNGDTQYF. CDR3 bases: TGTGCCTGGAACTATAACGGGGATACGCAGTATTTT.

The chain uses TRBV7-3 and TRBJ2-5; a weak D match, TRBD2 (7 bases). The germline V and J ends were trimmed by 0 bases and 4 bases, with 9 bases remaining between them. This CDR3 has 14 amino acids. Germline V gene data show CDR1 as SGHTA and CDR2 as FQGTGA. In DNA form, the CDR3 reads TGTGCCAGCAGCTTAACGGGGGGGCCAGAGACCCAGTACTTC. Residues: CASSLTGGPETQYF. The full variable domain, in which reference TRBV7-3 and TRBJ2-5 provide the parts outside the CDR3, is GAGVSQTPSNKVTEKGKYVELRCDPISGHTALYWYRQSLGQGPEFLIYFQGTGAADDSGLPNDRFFAVRPEGSVSTLKIQRTERGDSAVYLCASSLTGGPETQYFGPGTRLLVL.

To note about this clone: The junction departs from the called germline gene at one end, perhaps through a read error. V usage is TRBV2 and J usage is TRBJ2-2, with 11 positions matching TRBD2. The CDR3 covers 13 residues. CDR1 is SNHLY, CDR2 FYNNEI, per germline. The CDR3: CAGRLAGFGELFF. The CDR3 coding sequence is TGTGCCGGCAGACTAGCGGGGTTCGGGGAGCTGTTTTTT. Full variable domain (outside the CDR3, taken from reference TRBV2 and TRBJ2-2): EPEVTQTPSHQVTQMGQEVILRCVPISNHLYFYWYRQILGQKVEFLVSFYNNEISEKSEIFDDQFSVERPDGSNFTLKIRSTKLEDSAMYFCAGRLAGFGELFFGEGSRLTVL.

V usage is TRBV5-1 and J usage is TRBJ2-7; 9 nucleotides match TRBD2. The CDR3 has 14 residues. Germline V gives CDR1 SGHRS, CDR2 YFSETQ. The V segment lost 4 bases and the J segment 2 bases; nucleotides outside the gene matches: 4. CDR3 nucleotides: TGCGCCAGCAGCAAGACTAGCGGAACCTACGAGCAGTACTTC. Protein: CASSKTSGTYEQYF.

The chain couples TRBV15 to TRBJ1-5, with 12 bases aligning to TRBD1. J gave up 5 bases and V 5 bases, and 4 bases lay outside the gene matches. CDR1 LNHNV and CDR2 YYDKDF come from the germline V gene (reference sequence). The CDR3 is 15 amino acids. The CDR3 DNA follows: TGTGCCACCAGCGGGGACAGGGGGCGTTATCAGCCCCAGCATTTT. It translates to CATSGDRGRYQPQHF.